These T cell receptor beta chains were read from a single sample in a study of blood T cell repertoires in COVID-19. TCRdb's table, derived via immunoSEQ multiplex PCR, lists solely in-frame clones and lacks some. The sample includes 83,000 or so clones, about 75% of them seen just once. Material for sequencing was peripheral blood. The receptor set was obtained from a woman of 80 years or more with acute or convalescent COVID-19. CDR3s include the opening cysteine and the closing phenylalanine or tryptophan. Each record gives: CDR3 protein, CDR3 DNA, V gene, clone size, D gene, J gene. The D gene is left open where the match is weak. Size values are once, few and many counts, or a class for expanded clones, and some rows have none.

CDR3 protein: CASRREQETQYF; CDR3 DNA: TGCGCCAGCAGACGGGAACAAGAGACCCAGTACTTC; V gene: TRBV5-1; clone size: .; D gene: .; J gene: TRBJ2-5
CDR3 protein: CASSFFREGTEAFF; CDR3 DNA: TGTGCCAGCAGCTTTTTCAGGGAAGGCACTGAAGCTTTCTTT; V gene: TRBV5-6; clone size: few; D gene: .; J gene: TRBJ1-1
CDR3 protein: CASSLAGSYYNSPLHF; CDR3 DNA: TGCGCCAGCAGCTTGGCCGGTTCCTATTATAATTCACCCCTCCACTTT; V gene: TRBV5-1; clone size: .; D gene: .; J gene: TRBJ1-6
CDR3 protein: CASSLFPAASGYNEQFF; CDR3 DNA: TGTGCCAGCAGCTTATTCCCCGCGGCTAGCGGATACAATGAGCAGTTCTTC; V gene: TRBV7-2; clone size: .; D gene: TRBD2; J gene: TRBJ2-1
CDR3 protein: CASSYSPRGGYNEQFF; CDR3 DNA: TGTGCCAGCAGTTACTCACCGCGGGGGGGATACAATGAGCAGTTCTTC; V gene: TRBV6-2/TRBV6-3; clone size: .; D gene: TRBD2; J gene: TRBJ2-1
CDR3 protein: CASSGDRDSPLHF; CDR3 DNA: TGTGCCAGCTCAGGGGACAGGGACTCACCCCTCCACTTT; V gene: TRBV18; clone size: .; D gene: TRBD1; J gene: TRBJ1-6
CDR3 protein: CASRAGGPLSDYGYTF; CDR3 DNA: TGTGCCAGTAGGGCCGGGGGGCCACTTTCTGACTATGGCTACACCTTC; V gene: TRBV19; clone size: .; D gene: .; J gene: TRBJ1-2
CDR3 protein: CAGSRLAANTGELFF; CDR3 DNA: TGTGCCGGCAGTCGACTAGCGGCGAACACCGGGGAGCTGTTTTTT; V gene: TRBV7-9; clone size: .; D gene: TRBD2; J gene: TRBJ2-2
CDR3 protein: CATSDPPIRELYEQYF; CDR3 DNA: TGTGCCACCAGTGACCCCCCTATCCGGGAGCTGTACGAGCAGTACTTC; V gene: TRBV24-1; clone size: .; D gene: .; J gene: TRBJ2-7
CDR3 protein: CATSGSGRDLFF; CDR3 DNA: TGTGCCACCAGTGGGAGCGGGAGGGACCTGTTCTTC; V gene: TRBV24-1; clone size: .; D gene: TRBD2; J gene: TRBJ2-1
CDR3 protein: CASRHRPYF; CDR3 DNA: TGTGCCAGCAGGCACAGGCCGTACTTC; V gene: TRBV27; clone size: .; D gene: .; J gene: TRBJ1-2
CDR3 protein: CASSQPRGLGNEKLFF; CDR3 DNA: TGCGCCAGCAGCCAACCCAGGGGGTTGGGTAATGAAAAACTGTTTTTT; V gene: TRBV4-1; clone size: .; D gene: TRBD1; J gene: TRBJ1-4
CDR3 protein: CASSSTGGQGNYGYTF; CDR3 DNA: TGTGCCAGCAGTTCGACAGGGGGGCAAGGGAACTATGGCTACACCTTC; V gene: TRBV7-8; clone size: .; D gene: TRBD1; J gene: TRBJ1-2
CDR3 protein: CASSRLQGHLNEQFF; CDR3 DNA: TGTGCCAGCAGCCGTTTGCAGGGACACCTTAATGAGCAGTTCTTC; V gene: TRBV7-3; clone size: .; D gene: .; J gene: TRBJ2-1
CDR3 protein: CASSAPINTEAFF; CDR3 DNA: TGTGCCAGCAGCGCCCCTATAAACACTGAAGCTTTCTTT; V gene: TRBV7-2; clone size: .; D gene: .; J gene: TRBJ1-1
CDR3 protein: CASSPFYSGQETQYF; CDR3 DNA: TGTGCCAGCTCACCATTTTACAGCGGCCAAGAGACCCAGTACTTC; V gene: TRBV18; clone size: .; D gene: .; J gene: TRBJ2-5
CDR3 protein: CASSLVGTSGPNEQFF; CDR3 DNA: TGTGCCAGCAGCTTAGTCGGGACTAGCGGTCCTAATGAGCAGTTCTTC; V gene: TRBV7-2; clone size: .; D gene: TRBD2; J gene: TRBJ2-1
CDR3 protein: CASSPGVRGSEQYF; CDR3 DNA: TGCGCCAGCAGCCCAGGGGTCAGGGGGAGCGAGCAGTACTTC; V gene: TRBV4-1; clone size: few; D gene: TRBD1; J gene: TRBJ2-7
CDR3 protein: CASGLVLDRSYSNQPQHF; CDR3 DNA: TGTGCTAGTGGTTTGGTCTTGGACAGGAGTTATAGCAATCAGCCCCAGCATTTT; V gene: TRBV12-5; clone size: once; D gene: TRBD1; J gene: TRBJ1-5
CDR3 protein: CASSLTGREGSYEQYF; CDR3 DNA: TGCGCCAGCAGTCTAACAGGGCGGGAGGGCTCCTACGAGCAGTACTTC; V gene: TRBV10-1; clone size: .; D gene: TRBD2; J gene: TRBJ2-7
CDR3 protein: CASSQDSMAGGTEAFF; CDR3 DNA: TGTGCCAGCAGCCAAGATTCGATGGCAGGGGGGACTGAAGCTTTCTTT; V gene: TRBV4-2; clone size: .; D gene: TRBD1; J gene: TRBJ1-1
CDR3 protein: CASSLYGTSYEQYF; CDR3 DNA: TGTGCCAGCAGCTTATATGGGACTTCCTACGAGCAGTACTTC; V gene: TRBV11-3; clone size: .; D gene: .; J gene: TRBJ2-7
CDR3 protein: CASSPGQGSDYGYTF; CDR3 DNA: TGTGCCAGCAGCCCGGGACAGGGGAGCGACTATGGCTACACCTTC; V gene: TRBV5-4; clone size: .; D gene: TRBD1; J gene: TRBJ1-2
CDR3 protein: CASSTSPVRRAGGYTF; CDR3 DNA: TGTGCCAGCAGCACATCCCCCGTTCGCAGGGCGGGGGGCTACACCTTC; V gene: TRBV9; clone size: .; D gene: .; J gene: TRBJ1-2
CDR3 protein: CASSLAAYNEQFF; CDR3 DNA: TGTGCCAGCTCCCTAGCGGCCTACAATGAGCAGTTCTTC; V gene: TRBV18; clone size: .; D gene: TRBD2; J gene: TRBJ2-1
CDR3 protein: CASSSGTSGGATNEQFF; CDR3 DNA: TGTGCCAGCAGTTCCGGGACTAGCGGGGGGGCGACTAATGAGCAGTTCTTC; V gene: TRBV6-2/TRBV6-3; clone size: .; D gene: TRBD2; J gene: TRBJ2-1
CDR3 protein: CASSGHGGISQNTEAFF; CDR3 DNA: TGTGCCAGCAGCGGGCATGGCGGGATTTCCCAGAACACTGAAGCTTTCTTT; V gene: TRBV11-3; clone size: .; D gene: .; J gene: TRBJ1-1
CDR3 protein: CASSPGQGHSPLHF; CDR3 DNA: TGTGCCAGCAGCCCGGGACAGGGCCACTCACCCCTCCACTTT; V gene: TRBV5-6; clone size: few; D gene: TRBD1; J gene: TRBJ1-6
CDR3 protein: CAISEFGQGGAFF; CDR3 DNA: TGTGCCATCAGTGAGTTTGGACAGGGGGGAGCTTTCTTT; V gene: TRBV10-3; clone size: .; D gene: TRBD1; J gene: TRBJ1-1
CDR3 protein: CASSTGTDRYGYTF; CDR3 DNA: TGTGCCAGCAGCACCGGGACAGATCGATATGGCTACACCTTC; V gene: TRBV7-2; clone size: .; D gene: TRBD1; J gene: TRBJ1-2
CDR3 protein: CAWRPPGQISYEQYF; CDR3 DNA: TGTGCCTGGAGGCCCCCGGGACAGATCTCCTACGAGCAGTACTTC; V gene: TRBV30; clone size: .; D gene: TRBD1; J gene: TRBJ2-7
CDR3 protein: CASSDSRTYGYTF; CDR3 DNA: TGTGCCAGCAGTGACAGTCGAACCTATGGCTACACCTTC; V gene: TRBV2; clone size: once; D gene: .; J gene: TRBJ1-2
CDR3 protein: CASSLDRGPIYEQYF; CDR3 DNA: TGTGCCAGCAGCTTGGACAGGGGCCCGATATACGAGCAGTACTTC; V gene: TRBV7-3; clone size: .; D gene: TRBD1; J gene: TRBJ2-7
CDR3 protein: CASSPLGTRLYEQYF; CDR3 DNA: TGTGCCAGCAGCCCCCTGGGGACAAGATTATACGAGCAGTACTTC; V gene: TRBV5-6; clone size: few; D gene: .; J gene: TRBJ2-7
CDR3 protein: CASSAQPGTGDYGYTF; CDR3 DNA: TGTGCCAGCAGTGCGCAACCCGGGACAGGGGACTATGGCTACACCTTC; V gene: TRBV28; clone size: .; D gene: TRBD1; J gene: TRBJ1-2
CDR3 protein: CASRGQGTYYGYTF; CDR3 DNA: TGTGCCAGCAGGGGACAGGGGACCTACTATGGCTACACCTTC; V gene: TRBV27; clone size: few; D gene: TRBD1; J gene: TRBJ1-2
CDR3 protein: CASSPYGRGYQPQHF; CDR3 DNA: TGTGCCAGCAGCCCCTATGGGAGGGGGTATCAGCCCCAGCATTTT; V gene: TRBV6-5; clone size: .; D gene: .; J gene: TRBJ1-5
CDR3 protein: CASSPVALRENTEAFF; CDR3 DNA: TGCGCCAGCAGCCCGGTGGCCCTCAGGGAGAACACTGAAGCTTTCTTT; V gene: TRBV5-1; clone size: .; D gene: .; J gene: TRBJ1-1
CDR3 protein: CASSPFTGVTYEQYF; CDR3 DNA: TGTGCCAGCTCACCCTTCACAGGGGTAACCTACGAGCAGTACTTC; V gene: TRBV18; clone size: .; D gene: TRBD1; J gene: TRBJ2-7
CDR3 protein: CASSPTVIGEKLFF; CDR3 DNA: TGCGCCAGCAGCCCCACAGTGATCGGTGAAAAACTGTTTTTT; V gene: TRBV5-1; clone size: .; D gene: .; J gene: TRBJ1-4
CDR3 protein: CASTRGGRKQETQYF; CDR3 DNA: TGTGCCAGCACCAGGGGCGGGCGTAAACAAGAGACCCAGTACTTC; V gene: TRBV6-5; clone size: .; D gene: .; J gene: TRBJ2-5
CDR3 protein: CASSIDPDRTEAFF; CDR3 DNA: TGTGCCAGTAGTATAGATCCCGACAGAACTGAAGCTTTCTTT; V gene: TRBV19; clone size: .; D gene: .; J gene: TRBJ1-1
CDR3 protein: CASSLPGSDGYTF; CDR3 DNA: TGTGCCAGCAGTTTGCCAGGGTCGGATGGCTACACCTTC; V gene: TRBV12-3/TRBV12-4; clone size: .; D gene: .; J gene: TRBJ1-2
CDR3 protein: CASSLVSDPQTGENYGYTF; CDR3 DNA: TGTGCCAGCAGCTTAGTCTCGGATCCCCAAACAGGGGAGAACTATGGCTACACCTTC; V gene: TRBV7-2; clone size: .; D gene: TRBD1; J gene: TRBJ1-2
CDR3 protein: CASSLRNSPLHF; CDR3 DNA: TGTGCCAGCAGTTTGCGTAATTCACCCCTCCACTTT; V gene: TRBV12-3/TRBV12-4; clone size: .; D gene: .; J gene: TRBJ1-6
CDR3 protein: CASSLQGTDQPQHF; CDR3 DNA: TGTGCCAGCAGTCTACAGGGTACCGATCAGCCCCAGCATTTT; V gene: TRBV2; clone size: few; D gene: .; J gene: TRBJ1-5
CDR3 protein: CASSLRREAPLHF; CDR3 DNA: TGTGCCAGCAGCTTGCGCAGGGAGGCACCCCTCCACTTT; V gene: TRBV7-2; clone size: .; D gene: .; J gene: TRBJ1-6
CDR3 protein: CASSDMTGNSPLHF; CDR3 DNA: TGCGCCAGCAGCGATATGACAGGGAATTCACCCCTCCACTTT; V gene: TRBV5-1; clone size: .; D gene: TRBD1; J gene: TRBJ1-6
CDR3 protein: CASSARQGWNGYTF; CDR3 DNA: TGTGCCAGTAGTGCGAGACAGGGATGGAATGGCTACACCTTC; V gene: TRBV19; clone size: .; D gene: TRBD1; J gene: TRBJ1-2
CDR3 protein: CASSWAARSGNTIYF; CDR3 DNA: TGTGCCAGCAGTTGGGCCGCGCGTTCTGGAAACACCATATATTTT; V gene: TRBV6-5; clone size: once; D gene: .; J gene: TRBJ1-3
CDR3 protein: CASSPAGTSASYEQYF; CDR3 DNA: TGTGCCAGCAGTCCCGCCGGGACTAGCGCCTCCTACGAGCAGTACTTC; V gene: TRBV28; clone size: .; D gene: TRBD2; J gene: TRBJ2-7
CDR3 protein: CASSREAYEQYF; CDR3 DNA: TGTGCCAGCAGCCGAGAGGCCTACGAGCAGTACTTC; V gene: TRBV5-5; clone size: .; D gene: .; J gene: TRBJ2-7
CDR3 protein: CATSDPLDRGRTGELFF; CDR3 DNA: TGTGCCACCAGTGATCCGCTGGACAGGGGGCGAACCGGGGAGCTGTTTTTT; V gene: TRBV24-1; clone size: .; D gene: TRBD1; J gene: TRBJ2-2
CDR3 protein: CASRAMNPDTQYF; CDR3 DNA: TGTGCCAGCAGAGCCATGAATCCAGATACGCAGTATTTT; V gene: TRBV7-2; clone size: .; D gene: .; J gene: TRBJ2-3
CDR3 protein: CSASASGSPDTQYF; CDR3 DNA: TGCAGTGCTAGTGCTAGCGGGAGCCCAGATACGCAGTATTTT; V gene: TRBV20-1; clone size: .; D gene: TRBD2; J gene: TRBJ2-3
CDR3 protein: CASSLNRPGNNSPLHF; CDR3 DNA: TGTGCCAGCAGCTTAAACCGGCCGGGAAATAATTCACCCCTCCACTTT; V gene: TRBV7-8; clone size: .; D gene: .; J gene: TRBJ1-6
CDR3 protein: CASRSGTSENYGYTF; CDR3 DNA: TGTGCCAGCAGAAGCGGGACATCAGAAAACTATGGCTACACCTTC; V gene: TRBV5-4; clone size: .; D gene: .; J gene: TRBJ1-2
CDR3 protein: CASRRTSYEQYF; CDR3 DNA: TGTGCCAGCAGGAGGACATCCTACGAGCAGTACTTC; V gene: TRBV5-6; clone size: .; D gene: .; J gene: TRBJ2-7
CDR3 protein: CASSQDTVQRGNYEQYF; CDR3 DNA: TGTGCCAGCAGCCAAGATACGGTCCAGCGGGGGAACTACGAGCAGTACTTC; V gene: TRBV3-1/TRBV3-2; clone size: .; D gene: TRBD2; J gene: TRBJ2-7